A single sample gave rise to the 2 T cell receptor beta chains below, sequenced in a study of cytomegalovirus exposure and HLA in healthy donors. The PCR had 60 Vbeta and 13 Jbeta primers. Using immunoSEQ multiplex PCR, the repertoire was profiled, and TCRdb retains in-frame clones only, with some absent. This sample carries 85,000 to 120,000 clones, around 80% of them seen once, and the ten largest clones take more than 2%. Specimen: PBMCs. The receptors derive from a man aged 40-49 years in good health and CMV-seronegative.

The DNA for the CDR3 is TGTGCCATCAGTGCCCGGGGCCAAGAGACCCAGTACTTC. Translated: CAISARGQETQYF. The J gene is TRBJ2-5, the V gene TRBV10-3; tentatively, D is TRBD2 (5 bases). V lost 4 bases and J 1 base, leaving 7 bases between the germline ends. Germline CDR1 is ENHRY and CDR2 is SYGVKD. This CDR3 spans 13 amino acids.

This rearrangement joins TRBV6-6 to TRBJ2-5, with 8 positions matching TRBD2. This CDR3 is built from 13 residues. In germline, CDR1 is MNHNY, CDR2 SVGAGI (reference sequence). J gave up 5 bases and V 4 bases, and 3 bases lay outside the gene matches. The DNA of the CDR3 is TGTGCCAGCAGTTTCGGGAGGGTGGAGACCCAGTACTTC. Translating it yields CASSFGRVETQYF.